This TCR beta chain emerged from a study of vaccination effects on CD4 cells after COVID-19. General study results and limits: Long after vaccination, the clones induced by infection and by vaccine shrank markedly in size. In convalescents, post-vaccine spike-reactive clones were mainly new clones induced by vaccination.

About this clone itself: What it recognizes is unknown.

The protocol was immunoSEQ multiplex PCR, while the TCRdb copy is restricted to in-frame clones and leaves out a portion. The sample lists under 55,000 clones; about 75% were seen once. Expansion of antigen-specific CD4+ T cells with viral peptide pools was carried out by the ViraFEST assay before sequencing. After around ten days in culture, the CD4+ T cells were isolated. Documented for the person is a PCR-confirmed SARS-CoV-2 infection occurring between March and December 2020. Germline CDR1 LNHNV, CDR2 YYDKDF (reference sequence). The CDR3 runs to 14 residues. V gave up 0 bases and J gave up 11 bases, with 16 bases separating them.

The source material was CD4+ T cells from PBMCs cultured with a peptide pool, sampled before COVID-19 vaccination. The chain is built from TRBV15 and TRBJ1-2, with D tentatively TRBD1 (6 bases). The clonotype originates from a human donor who had a prior SARS-CoV-2 infection. CDR3 sequence reads: CATSRDRTAMAYTF. CDR3 bases: TGTGCCACCAGCAGAGATAGGACAGCCATGGCTTACACCTTC.